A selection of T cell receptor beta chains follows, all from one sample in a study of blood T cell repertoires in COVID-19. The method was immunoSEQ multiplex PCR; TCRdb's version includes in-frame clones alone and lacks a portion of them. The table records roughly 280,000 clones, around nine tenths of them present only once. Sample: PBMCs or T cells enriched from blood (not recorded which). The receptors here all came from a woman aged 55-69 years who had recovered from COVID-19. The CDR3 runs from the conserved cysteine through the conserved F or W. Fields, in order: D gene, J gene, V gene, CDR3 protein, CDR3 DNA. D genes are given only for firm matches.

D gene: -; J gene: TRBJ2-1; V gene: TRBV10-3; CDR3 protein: CAISLEGSYNEQFF; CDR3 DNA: TGTGCCATCAGCCTGGAGGGCTCCTACAATGAGCAGTTCTTC
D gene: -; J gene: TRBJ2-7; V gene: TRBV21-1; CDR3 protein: CASSTGTGSRYEQYF; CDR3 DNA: TGTGCCAGCAGCACCGGAACGGGGAGCAGGTACGAGCAGTACTTC
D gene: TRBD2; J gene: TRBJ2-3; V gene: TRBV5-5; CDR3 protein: CASSLEAGRDTQYF; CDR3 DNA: TGTGCCAGCAGCTTGGAAGCGGGAAGGGATACGCAGTATTTT
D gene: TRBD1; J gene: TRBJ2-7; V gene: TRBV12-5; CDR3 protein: CASAKGQLNYEQYF; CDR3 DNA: TGTGCTAGTGCCAAGGGACAGCTTAACTACGAGCAGTACTTC
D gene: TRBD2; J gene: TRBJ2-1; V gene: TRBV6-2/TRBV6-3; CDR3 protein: CASSYSMTLGRGTRRNEQFF; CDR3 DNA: TGTGCCAGCAGTTACTCGATGACTCTGGGGAGAGGGACTAGGCGCAATGAGCAGTTCTTC
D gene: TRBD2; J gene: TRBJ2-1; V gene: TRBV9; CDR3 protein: CASSPTSGRSYNEQFF; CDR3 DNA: TGTGCCAGCAGCCCGACAAGCGGGAGGTCCTACAATGAGCAGTTCTTC
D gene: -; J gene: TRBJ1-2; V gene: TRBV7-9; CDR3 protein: CASSPKVNGYGYTF; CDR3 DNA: TGTGCCAGCAGCCCTAAGGTTAACGGGTATGGCTACACCTTC
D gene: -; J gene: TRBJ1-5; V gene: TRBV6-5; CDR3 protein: CASSWGGDDQPQHF; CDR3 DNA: TGTGCCAGCAGTTGGGGGGGGGACGATCAGCCCCAGCATTTT
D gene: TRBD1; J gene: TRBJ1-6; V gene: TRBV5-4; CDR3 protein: CASSLDRGNSPLHF; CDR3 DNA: TGTGCCAGCAGCTTGGACAGGGGGAATTCACCCCTCCACTTT
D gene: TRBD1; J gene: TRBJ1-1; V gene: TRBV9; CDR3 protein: CASSSRQGLMNTEAFF; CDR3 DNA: TGTGCCAGCAGCTCTCGACAGGGGCTCATGAACACTGAAGCTTTCTTT